The 26 T cell receptor beta chains below come from one sample, sequenced in a study of blood T cell repertoires in COVID-19. The repertoire was sequenced with immunoSEQ multiplex PCR; TCRdb's copy has only in-frame clones and lacks some. This table holds approximately 110,000 clones, approximately 81% found once. Sequenced material: peripheral blood. The receptor source for this set is an elderly man with acute or convalescent COVID-19.

The genes are TRBV28 and TRBJ1-1, with D possibly TRBD1 on 6 matching bases. The CDR3 loop spans 16 amino acids. Germline CDR1 reads MDHEN; CDR2 reads SYDVKM. The germline V and J ends were trimmed by 3 bases and 1 base, with 15 bases remaining between them. CDR3 DNA sequence: TGTGCCAGCAGTTTGTTACAGGGACAAGGGAACACTGAAGCTTTCTTT. As protein: CASSLLQGQGNTEAFF.

The chain carries TRBV5-1 and TRBJ2-7, with TRBD1 identical over 7 bases. After removal of 4 bases from V and 1 base from J, the junction contained 11 bases not matched to a gene. Germline CDR1 SGHRS, CDR2 YFSETQ. CDR3 size: 16 residues. The CDR3 loop is CASSPIPGQLSYEQYF. The CDR3 region has the DNA TGCGCCAGCAGCCCAATACCGGGACAGCTTTCCTACGAGCAGTACTTC. Using reference TRBV5-1 and TRBJ2-7 for the parts outside the CDR3, the full variable domain is KAGVTQTPRYLIKTRGQQVTLSCSPISGHRSVSWYQQTPGQGLQFLFEYFSETQRNKGNFPGRFSGRQFSNSRSEMNVSTLELGDSALYLCASSPIPGQLSYEQYFGPGTRLTVT.

The chain uses TRBV4-3 and TRBJ1-3, with 9 bases fitting TRBD1. Germline CDR1 is LGHNA and CDR2 is YSLEER. V shed 0 bases, J shed 8 bases, and the junction held 8 bases outside the gene matches. This CDR3 has 16 residues. The CDR3 is CASSQDPGQGVDTIYF. The CDR3 DNA sequence: TGCGCCAGCAGCCAAGATCCGGGACAGGGAGTTGACACCATATATTTT.

Notes on this clone: Distinct nucleotide sequences in the sample also encode this CDR3. This rearrangement joins TRBV18 to TRBJ1-4, with 7 nucleotides matching TRBD1. CDR1 and CDR2 (germline): KGHSH, LQKENI. CDR3 length equals 14 residues. The V gene end was trimmed by 4 bases and the J gene end by 2 bases; junction bases not matched to a gene: 1. CDR3 residues: CASSRQGTNEKLFF. CDR3 in DNA: TGTGCCAGCTCACGACAGGGCACTAATGAAAAACTGTTTTTT. The entire variable domain, with the rest obtained from reference TRBV18 and TRBJ1-4, is as follows: NAGVMQNPRHLVRRRGQEARLRCSPMKGHSHVYWYRQLPEEGLKFMVYLQKENIIDESGMPKERFSAEFPKEGPSILRIQQVVRGDSAAYFCASSRQGTNEKLFFGSGTQLSVL.

This clone was seen only once. The chain uses TRBV18 and TRBJ2-5, with 10 bases identical to TRBD2. CDR1 is KGHSH and CDR2 is LQKENI in the germline V gene. The CDR3 extends over 16 amino acids. V lost 3 bases and J lost 0; bases outside the gene matches: 4. The CDR3 DNA sequence: TGTGCCAGCTCACCCCCGGGACTAGCGTACCAAGAGACCCAGTACTTC. It codes for CASSPPGLAYQETQYF. The complete variable domain, with remaining parts taken from reference TRBV18 and TRBJ2-5, reads NAGVMQNPRHLVRRRGQEARLRCSPMKGHSHVYWYRQLPEEGLKFMVYLQKENIIDESGMPKERFSAEFPKEGPSILRIQQVVRGDSAAYFCASSPPGLAYQETQYFGPGTRLLVL.

The rearrangement joins TRBV29-1 to TRBJ2-2, with 8 nucleotides matching TRBD1. The CDR3 runs to 12 residues. V was pared by 7 bases and J by 6 bases, with 4 bases of the junction left unmatched. Germline CDR1 SQVTM, CDR2 ANQGSEA. This CDR3 is CSADRGPGELFF. CDR3 sequence (DNA): TGCAGCGCCGACAGGGGACCCGGGGAGCTGTTTTTT.

This clone was seen a single time. J is TRBJ2-3 and V is TRBV28; D remains ambiguous. This CDR3 has 12 amino acids. Per the germline V gene, CDR1 is MDHEN and CDR2 is SYDVKM. The V gene lost 4 bases and the J gene lost 7 bases, with 9 bases spanning the gap. The CDR3, as DNA: TGTGCCAGCAGTTCCCACCCTAATACGCAGTATTTT. Encoded protein: CASSSHPNTQYF.

A single count supports this clone. CDR3 in amino acids: CAISESGVAFVGQGALSSYNEQFF. In nucleotides, the CDR3 is TGTGCCATCAGTGAGTCGGGGGTAGCATTCGTCGGACAGGGGGCCTTGAGCTCCTACAATGAGCAGTTCTTC. The chain couples TRBV10-3 to TRBJ2-1; 11 bases agree with TRBD1. Germline lookup yields CDR1 ENHRY and CDR2 SYGVKD. With 0 bases clipped from V and 0 bases from J, the junction kept 22 bases outside the gene matches. CDR3 length: 24 amino acids.

The V and J genes are TRBV28 and TRBJ1-4, with D uncertain. Trimming cost V 10 bases and J 7 bases, with 22 bases left between them. Germline V gene lookup returns CDR1 MDHEN and CDR2 SYDVKM. CDR3 size: 15 residues. The CDR3 protein is CAIREFRAGGEKLFF. The DNA for the CDR3 is TGTGCCATCCGGGAATTTCGGGCCGGTGGTGAAAAACTGTTTTTT.

The chain is built from TRBV2 and TRBJ2-7; the D is unclear. CDR3 length: 13 residues. Trimming stripped 6 bases from V and 1 base from J, with 10 bases between. From germline, CDR1 is SNHLY and CDR2 FYNNEI. CDR3 coding DNA: TGTGCCAGCAGGCGGCACCAATCCTACGAGCAGTACTTC. This sequence encodes CASRRHQSYEQYF. Full variable domain (outside the CDR3, taken from reference TRBV2 and TRBJ2-7): EPEVTQTPSHQVTQMGQEVILRCVPISNHLYFYWYRQILGQKVEFLVSFYNNEISEKSEIFDDQFSVERPDGSNFTLKIRSTKLEDSAMYFCASRRHQSYEQYFGPGTRLTVT.

The chain employs TRBV2 and TRBJ1-1; D is undetermined. Germline assignment: CDR1 SNHLY and CDR2 FYNNEI. The CDR3 sequence is 15 residues long. The V gene lost 11 bases and the J gene lost 0 bases, with 19 bases spanning the gap. CDR3 amino acids: CAGRREVGMNTEAFF. CDR3 nucleotides: TGTGCCGGGCGTCGGGAAGTAGGCATGAACACTGAAGCTTTCTTT.

The V and J genes are TRBV5-1 and TRBJ1-2; unclear D gene. There are 11 residues in the CDR3. Trimming stripped 4 bases from V and 6 bases from J, with 7 bases between. CDR1 is SGHRS, CDR2 YFSETQ, per germline. This chain's CDR3 is CASSTVDGYTF. In DNA, the CDR3 is TGCGCCAGCAGCACGGTCGATGGCTACACCTTC.

CDR3 in amino acids: CASSQDHGGRGANVLTF. In nucleotides, the CDR3 is TGTGCCAGCAGCCAAGATCACGGGGGACGAGGGGCCAACGTCCTGACTTTC. The chain links TRBV4-2 to TRBJ2-6, with D maybe TRBD2 (6 bases). V lost 0 bases to trimming and J lost 4 bases, with 13 bases between them. CDR3 size: 17 residues. The germline V gene has CDR1 LGHNA and CDR2 YNFKEQ.

J is TRBJ2-1 and V is TRBV19, with a possible D match to TRBD2 (5 bases). Germline CDR1 is LNHDA and CDR2 is SQIVND (reference sequence). Trimming removed 9 bases from V and 2 bases from J, with 14 bases in between. This CDR3 contains 14 residues. The CDR3 DNA sequence: TGTGCCAGCTCAGTACGGGGTGCCTACAATGAGCAGTTCTTC. This translates into CASSVRGAYNEQFF.

The chain uses TRBV7-8 and TRBJ1-4; 7 bases align to TRBD1. Germline V gene sequence: CDR1 SGHVS, CDR2 FQNEAQ. The CDR3 has 15 amino acids. J gave up 3 bases and V 5 bases, and 6 bases lay outside the gene matches. CDR3 sequence (DNA): TGTGCCAGCAGCCGGAACAGGGGTGCTAATGAAAAACTGTTTTTT. Translating gives CASSRNRGANEKLFF.

The V call is TRBV5-5, the J call TRBJ2-2; a weak D match, TRBD1 (5 bases). V was trimmed by 7 bases and J by 4 bases, leaving 26 bases between them. This CDR3 is 18 amino acids long. CDR1 SGHKS and CDR2 YYEKEE come from the germline V gene (reference sequence). The CDR3 sequence: CASRTSWGESLRTGELFF. CDR3 bases: TGTGCCAGCCGCACCTCTTGGGGCGAGTCCCTCCGCACCGGGGAGCTGTTTTTT.

The CDR3 sequence: CASSFQAGGPGTDTQYF. The CDR3 coding sequence is TGCGCCAGCAGCTTTCAAGCGGGAGGGCCGGGCACAGATACGCAGTATTTT. This chain connects TRBV5-1 to TRBJ2-3; 10 nucleotides match TRBD2. Per the germline V gene, CDR1 is SGHRS and CDR2 is YFSETQ. V gave up 2 bases and J gave up 1 base; unmatched junction bases: 7. The CDR3 consists of 17 residues. The whole variable domain, filled in from reference TRBV5-1 and TRBJ2-3, reads KAGVTQTPRYLIKTRGQQVTLSCSPISGHRSVSWYQQTPGQGLQFLFEYFSETQRNKGNFPGRFSGRQFSNSRSEMNVSTLELGDSALYLCASSFQAGGPGTDTQYFGPGTRLTVL.

This clone was seen a single time. This sequence joins TRBV29-1 and TRBJ1-2, with a tentative D call TRBD1 (5 bases). The ends were cut back, 5 bases at V and 4 bases at J, with 17 bases in the middle. This CDR3 spans 14 amino acids. CDR1 and CDR2 (germline): SQVTM, ANQGSEA. In DNA, the CDR3 is TGCAGCGTTAGGGGATGGGCGTCTGGCTATGGCTACACCTTC. It translates to CSVRGWASGYGYTF.

The count of this clone is one. The rearrangement joins TRBV29-1 to TRBJ2-3; 9 nucleotides match TRBD2. The CDR3 has 14 amino acids. V gave up 5 bases and J gave up 4 bases; unmatched junction bases: 7. Germline CDR1 and CDR2: SQVTM and ANQGSEA. The CDR3 DNA reads as TGCAGCGTTTCAGTAGCGGGAGCGTCAGATACGCAGTATTTT. Amino acid sequence: CSVSVAGASDTQYF.

The rearrangement uses TRBV5-1 and TRBJ2-5; D possibly corresponds to TRBD2 (5 bases). Germline assignment: CDR1 SGHRS and CDR2 YFSETQ. There are 12 residues in the CDR3. Trimming removed 4 bases at V and 1 base at J, with 5 bases between. The CDR3: CASSEGQETQYF. CDR3 nucleotides: TGCGCCAGCAGCGAGGGCCAAGAGACCCAGTACTTC. Filled out from reference TRBV5-1 and TRBJ2-5, the complete variable domain reads KAGVTQTPRYLIKTRGQQVTLSCSPISGHRSVSWYQQTPGQGLQFLFEYFSETQRNKGNFPGRFSGRQFSNSRSEMNVSTLELGDSALYLCASSEGQETQYFGPGTRLLVL.

The CDR3 loop reads CASRPQAIIHNNEQFF. The CDR3 region has the DNA TGTGCCAGCAGGCCACAGGCGATCATCCATAACAATGAGCAGTTCTTC. The genes are TRBV27 and TRBJ2-1; D perhaps matches TRBD1 (5 bases). Trimming removed 6 bases from V and 5 bases from J, with 20 bases in between. The germline V gene has CDR1 MNHEY and CDR2 SMNVEV (reference sequence). CDR3 length: 16 residues.

This sequence joins TRBV5-1 and TRBJ2-1; 9 positions match TRBD2. Germline CDR1 SGHRS, CDR2 YFSETQ. The ends lost 0 bases at V and 4 bases at J; junction bases unmatched: 5. This CDR3 has 16 amino acids. The DNA of the CDR3 is TGCGCCAGCAGCTTGGTTCTAGCGGGATCGTACAATGAGCAGTTCTTC. Translated, it gives CASSLVLAGSYNEQFF.

This clone came up a few times. The V call is TRBV7-9, the J call TRBJ1-2; 12 nucleotides agree with TRBD1. Germline assignment: CDR1 SEHNR and CDR2 FQNEAQ (reference sequence). The CDR3 covers 15 residues. V gave up 9 bases and J gave up 7 bases; unmatched junction bases: 12. The CDR3 sequence is CASRPPGQGAGGYTF. The CDR3 bases are TGTGCCAGTAGGCCCCCGGGACAGGGGGCGGGTGGCTACACCTTC.

This sequence joins TRBV5-1 and TRBJ1-2; 8 nucleotides align to TRBD1. CDR1 SGHRS and CDR2 YFSETQ come from the germline V gene. The trim removed 4 bases at V and 8 bases at J, leaving 7 bases unmatched. This CDR3 comprises 13 residues. The CDR3 protein is CASSPDRVVGYTF. CDR3 DNA sequence: TGCGCCAGCAGCCCGGACAGGGTTGTCGGCTACACCTTC.

V and J are TRBV6-4 and TRBJ1-6; 12 nucleotides match TRBD1. The V and J ends lost 2 bases and 9 bases, in that order; junction bases with no gene match: 2. CDR1 is MRHNA, CDR2 SNTAGT, per germline. The CDR3 has 15 residues. The CDR3 is CASSDLGQGASPLHF. CDR3 nucleotides: TGTGCCAGCAGTGACCTGGGACAGGGGGCTTCACCCCTCCACTTT.

This clone has a handful of counts. The V call is TRBV3-1 (or the pseudogene TRBV3-2), the J call TRBJ2-7; 9 nucleotides agree with TRBD1. Germline lookup yields CDR1 LGHDT and CDR2 YNNKEL (reference sequence). V lost 0 bases to trimming and J lost 2 bases; unmatched junction nucleotides: 8. The CDR3 consists of 17 residues. CDR3 bases: TGTGCCAGCAGCCAAGATCTTAGGACAGGGGCGACCTACGAGCAGTACTTC. Translation: CASSQDLRTGATYEQYF.